A selection of T cell receptor beta chains follows, all from one sample in a study of T cell repertoires in cytomegalovirus infection. In TCRdb, the reads were re-called with MiXCR into one record per CDR3 protein. This sample yields under 850,000 distinct CDR3 sequences, of which less than 40% are seen a single time; 2.5% to 3% belongs to the top ten. Sequenced: PBMCs. These receptors were taken from a human donor in good health (CMV status not recorded). Some clones in this sample may be carry-over from other donors' samples. Both conserved end residues are trimmed from each CDR3. Each record gives: V gene, J gene, CDR3 protein.

V: TRBV6-8
J: TRBJ1-1
CDR3: ASSYSTAGRTEAF

V: TRBV12-3/TRBV12-4
J: TRBJ2-7
CDR3: ASSFTTGGPSEQY

V: TRBV3-1
J: TRBJ1-1
CDR3: ASSKTTGMNTEAF

V: TRBV6-6
J: TRBJ1-5
CDR3: ASSYSRFNQPQH

V: TRBV20-1
J: TRBJ2-5
CDR3: SVGGVSQETQY

V: TRBV7-9
J: TRBJ1-2
CDR3: ASSLIGTGVVGYT

V: TRBV15
J: TRBJ2-7
CDR3: ATAGGYSYEQY

V: TRBV7-2
J: TRBJ1-3
CDR3: ASSRGRRNSGNTIY

V: TRBV6-6
J: TRBJ1-3
CDR3: ASSYSTGRQGFSGNTIY

V: TRBV5-4
J: TRBJ2-1
CDR3: ASSLASGRLLGGGIGSEQF

V: TRBV7-6
J: TRBJ2-7
CDR3: ASSLGAAGNYEQY

V: TRBV20-1
J: TRBJ2-7
CDR3: SASRLAGGEQY

V: TRBV29-1
J: TRBJ2-7
CDR3: SVGGRAQEQY

V: TRBV5-1
J: TRBJ2-1
CDR3: ASSLRTGPNEQF

V: TRBV7-6
J: TRBJ2-3
CDR3: ASSPVTGRTDTQY

V: TRBV19
J: TRBJ1-2
CDR3: ASSKGRTNYGYT

V: TRBV7-2
J: TRBJ1-3
CDR3: ASSPSSGNTIC

V: TRBV6-8
J: TRBJ2-7
CDR3: ASSYSARGTGSYYEQY

V: TRBV5-6
J: TRBJ2-1
CDR3: ASSPGVRLAGGHNEQF

V: TRBV28
J: TRBJ1-2
CDR3: ASALLGYGYT

V: TRBV20-1
J: TRBJ2-1
CDR3: SAPKSQLSYNEQF

V: TRBV11-2
J: TRBJ2-7
CDR3: ASSYPEVPLVQY

V: TRBV12-3/TRBV12-4
J: TRBJ1-4
CDR3: ASSPPGGPSEKLF

V: TRBV5-1
J: TRBJ2-7
CDR3: ASSLVRGGDSIKY